This T cell receptor beta chain was documented in a study of blood T cell repertoires in COVID-19. Only one count was recorded for this clone. Per the original data handling: Nucleated cell number was recorded as an estimate derived from reference gene primer amplification. Using immunoSEQ multiplex PCR, the repertoire was profiled, and TCRdb retains in-frame clones only, with some absent. The DNA gave D and trimming, while V, J and clone size come from that table. There are 140,000 or so clones in the sample; just under 80% occur only once, and about 1.9% lies in the top ten. V dropped 3 bases and J dropped 6; count of bases not matched to a gene: 9. Germline CDR1 KGHSH, CDR2 LQKENI. CDR3 length: 16 residues.

The clonotype was recovered from a woman aged 55-75 years with acute or convalescent COVID-19. J is TRBJ2-1 and V is TRBV18; TRBD1 agrees at 9 bases. The sample was peripheral blood. In DNA form, the CDR3 reads TGTGCCAGCTCACCGCTTTCAGGGACAGGGATCAATGAGCAGTTCTTC. It encodes CASSPLSGTGINEQFF.